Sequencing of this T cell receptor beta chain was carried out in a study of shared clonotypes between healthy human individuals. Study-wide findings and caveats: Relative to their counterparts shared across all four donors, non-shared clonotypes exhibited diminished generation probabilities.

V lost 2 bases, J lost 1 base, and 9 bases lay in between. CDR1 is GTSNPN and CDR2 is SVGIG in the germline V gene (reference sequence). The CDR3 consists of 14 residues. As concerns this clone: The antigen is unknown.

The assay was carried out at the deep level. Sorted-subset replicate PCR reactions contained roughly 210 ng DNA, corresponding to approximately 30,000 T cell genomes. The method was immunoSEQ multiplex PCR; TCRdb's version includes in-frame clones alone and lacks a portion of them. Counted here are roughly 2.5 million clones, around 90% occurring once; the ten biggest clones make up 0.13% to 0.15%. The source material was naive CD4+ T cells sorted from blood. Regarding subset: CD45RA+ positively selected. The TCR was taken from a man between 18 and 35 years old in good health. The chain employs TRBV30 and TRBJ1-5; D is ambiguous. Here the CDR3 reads CAWSLAGSNQPQHF. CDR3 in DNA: TGTGCCTGGAGTCTCGCGGGGAGCAATCAGCCCCAGCATTTT.